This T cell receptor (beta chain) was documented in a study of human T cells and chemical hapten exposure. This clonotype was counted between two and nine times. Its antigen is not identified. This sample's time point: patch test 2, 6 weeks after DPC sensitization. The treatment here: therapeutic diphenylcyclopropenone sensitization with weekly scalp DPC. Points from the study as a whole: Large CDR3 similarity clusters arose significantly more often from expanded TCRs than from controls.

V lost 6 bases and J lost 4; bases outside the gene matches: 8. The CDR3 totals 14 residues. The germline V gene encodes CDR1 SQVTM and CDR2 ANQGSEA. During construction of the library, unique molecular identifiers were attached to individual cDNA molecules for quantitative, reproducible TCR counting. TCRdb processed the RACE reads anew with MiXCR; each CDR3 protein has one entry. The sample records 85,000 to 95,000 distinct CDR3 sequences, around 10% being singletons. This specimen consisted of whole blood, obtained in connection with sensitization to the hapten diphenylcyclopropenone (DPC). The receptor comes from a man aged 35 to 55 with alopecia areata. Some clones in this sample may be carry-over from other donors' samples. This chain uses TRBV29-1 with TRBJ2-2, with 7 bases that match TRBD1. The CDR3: CSVSVGQVTGELFF. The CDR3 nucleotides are TGCAGCGTCTCTGTAGGACAGGTCACCGGGGAGCTGTTTTTT.